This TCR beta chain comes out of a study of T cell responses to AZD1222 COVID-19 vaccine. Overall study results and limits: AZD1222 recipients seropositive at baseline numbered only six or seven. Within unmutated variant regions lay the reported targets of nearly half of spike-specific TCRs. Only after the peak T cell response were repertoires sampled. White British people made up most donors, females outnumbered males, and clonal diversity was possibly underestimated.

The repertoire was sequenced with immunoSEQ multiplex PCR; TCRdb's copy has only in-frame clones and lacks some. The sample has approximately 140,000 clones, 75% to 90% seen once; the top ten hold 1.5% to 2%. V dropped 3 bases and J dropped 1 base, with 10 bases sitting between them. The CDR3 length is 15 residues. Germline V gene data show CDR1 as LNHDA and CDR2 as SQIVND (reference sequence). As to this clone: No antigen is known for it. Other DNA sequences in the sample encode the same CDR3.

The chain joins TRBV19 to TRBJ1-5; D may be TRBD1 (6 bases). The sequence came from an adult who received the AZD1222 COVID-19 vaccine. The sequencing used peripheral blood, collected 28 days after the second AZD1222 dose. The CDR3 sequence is CASSIGRGSNQPQHF. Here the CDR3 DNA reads TGTGCCAGTAGTATTGGAAGGGGGAGCAATCAGCCCCAGCATTTT. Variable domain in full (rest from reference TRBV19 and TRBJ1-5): DGGITQSPKYLFRKEGQNVTLSCEQNLNHDAMYWYRQDPGQGLRLIYYSQIVNDFQKGDIAEGYSVSREKKESFPLTVTSAQKNPTAFYLCASSIGRGSNQPQHFGDGTRLSIL.